This entry concerns a single T cell receptor beta chain. The data were obtained in a study of blood T cell repertoires in COVID-19. The data were produced by immunoSEQ multiplex PCR, yet TCRdb's version contains in-frame clones alone and is incomplete. The sample has around 95,000 clones; roughly 87% are singletons. CDR1 and CDR2 (germline): SGDLS, YYNGEE. The CDR3 has 16 amino acids. The germline V and J ends were trimmed by 4 bases and 4 bases, with 20 bases remaining between them. This TCR derives from a man aged 25 to 40 in a cohort sampled during active COVID-19. The material sequenced was peripheral blood. The chain is built from TRBV9 and TRBJ1-2, with TRBD1 as a possible D gene (6 bases). CDR3 coding DNA: TGTGCCAGCAGCCTTCGGGGGGGCCCGGGGGGCTATGGCTACACCTTC. As protein: CASSLRGGPGGYGYTF.